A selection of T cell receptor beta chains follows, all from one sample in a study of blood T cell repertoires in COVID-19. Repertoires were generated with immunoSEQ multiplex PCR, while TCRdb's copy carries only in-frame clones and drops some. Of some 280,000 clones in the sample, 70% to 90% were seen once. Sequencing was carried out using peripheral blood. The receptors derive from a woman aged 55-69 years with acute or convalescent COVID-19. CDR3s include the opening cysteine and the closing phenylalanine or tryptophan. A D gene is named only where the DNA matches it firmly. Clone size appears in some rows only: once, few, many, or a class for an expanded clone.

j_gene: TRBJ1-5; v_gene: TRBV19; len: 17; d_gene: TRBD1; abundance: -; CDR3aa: CASTKRDRGYSNQPQHF; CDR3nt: TGTGCCAGTACCAAACGGGACAGGGGATATAGCAATCAGCCCCAGCATTTT
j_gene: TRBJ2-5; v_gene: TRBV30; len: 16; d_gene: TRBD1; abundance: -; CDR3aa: CAWEIGTAQYQETQYF; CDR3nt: TGTGCCTGGGAAATAGGGACAGCGCAATACCAAGAGACCCAGTACTTC
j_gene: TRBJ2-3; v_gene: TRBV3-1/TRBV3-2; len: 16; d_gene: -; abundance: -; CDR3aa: CASSPIRGLGTDTQYF; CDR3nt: TGTGCCAGCAGCCCCATACGAGGGTTAGGCACAGATACGCAGTATTTT
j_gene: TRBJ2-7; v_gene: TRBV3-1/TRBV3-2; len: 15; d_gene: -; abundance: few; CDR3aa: CASSSRGAGSYEQYF; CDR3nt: TGTGCCAGCAGCTCCAGGGGTGCGGGTAGCTACGAGCAGTACTTC
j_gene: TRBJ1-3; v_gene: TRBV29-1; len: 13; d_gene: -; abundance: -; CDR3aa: CSVAAPPVDTIYF; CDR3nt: TGCAGCGTCGCCGCCCCCCCGGTGGACACCATATATTTT
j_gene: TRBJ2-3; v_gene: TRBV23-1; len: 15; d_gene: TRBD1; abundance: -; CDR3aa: CASSQASGGKDTQYF; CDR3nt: TGCGCCAGCAGTCAAGCCTCAGGGGGCAAGGATACGCAGTATTTT
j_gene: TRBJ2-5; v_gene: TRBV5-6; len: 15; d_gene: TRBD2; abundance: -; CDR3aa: CASSFLAGLQETQYF; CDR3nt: TGTGCCAGCAGCTTCCTAGCGGGACTCCAAGAGACCCAGTACTTC
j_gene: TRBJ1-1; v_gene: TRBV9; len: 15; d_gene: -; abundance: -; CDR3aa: CASSAGQSLNTEAFF; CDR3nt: TGTGCCAGCAGCGCCGGACAGAGCTTGAACACTGAAGCTTTCTTT
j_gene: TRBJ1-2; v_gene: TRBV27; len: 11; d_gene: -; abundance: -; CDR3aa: CASGQGYGYTF; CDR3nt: TGTGCCAGCGGTCAGGGGTATGGCTACACCTTC
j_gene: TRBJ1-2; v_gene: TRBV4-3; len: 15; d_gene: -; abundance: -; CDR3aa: CASSQEGGGRDLYTF; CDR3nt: TGCGCCAGCAGCCAAGAAGGAGGCGGCAGAGACCTCTACACCTTC
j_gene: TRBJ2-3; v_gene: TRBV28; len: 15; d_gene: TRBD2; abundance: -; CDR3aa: CASSFGGRAGNTQYF; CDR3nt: TGTGCCAGCAGTTTCGGGGGGAGGGCCGGAAATACGCAGTATTTT
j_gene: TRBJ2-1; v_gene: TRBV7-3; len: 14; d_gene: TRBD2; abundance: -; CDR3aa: CASSYGLASNEQFF; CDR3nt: TGTGCCAGCAGCTACGGACTAGCATCAAATGAGCAGTTCTTC
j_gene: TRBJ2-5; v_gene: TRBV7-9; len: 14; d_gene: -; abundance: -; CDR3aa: CASGSRDIAETQYF; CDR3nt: TGTGCCAGCGGATCCCGGGACATCGCCGAGACCCAGTACTTC
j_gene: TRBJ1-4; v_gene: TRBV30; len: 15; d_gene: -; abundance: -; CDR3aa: CAWSDSPSGYEKLFF; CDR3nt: TGTGCCTGGAGTGATTCTCCGTCGGGGTATGAAAAACTGTTTTTT
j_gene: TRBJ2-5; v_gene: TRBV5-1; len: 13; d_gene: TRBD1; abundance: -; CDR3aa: CASSPGGQETQYF; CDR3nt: TGCGCCAGCAGCCCAGGGGGCCAAGAGACCCAGTACTTC
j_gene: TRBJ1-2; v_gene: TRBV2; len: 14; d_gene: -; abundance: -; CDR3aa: CASSGEGRGYGYTF; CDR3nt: TGTGCCAGCAGTGGGGAGGGCAGGGGCTATGGCTACACCTTC
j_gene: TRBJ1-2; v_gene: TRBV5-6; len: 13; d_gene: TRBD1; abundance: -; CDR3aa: CASSTGQAYGYTF; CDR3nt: TGTGCCAGCAGCACGGGACAGGCCTATGGCTACACCTTC
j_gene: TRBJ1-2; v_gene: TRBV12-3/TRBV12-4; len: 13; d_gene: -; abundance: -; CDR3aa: CASSLIPGSGYTF; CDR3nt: TGTGCCAGCAGTTTAATACCAGGATCGGGCTACACCTTC
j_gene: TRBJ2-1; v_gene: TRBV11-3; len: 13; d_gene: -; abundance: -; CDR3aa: CARNRLSYNEQFF; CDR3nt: TGTGCCAGAAACAGGTTATCCTACAATGAGCAGTTCTTC
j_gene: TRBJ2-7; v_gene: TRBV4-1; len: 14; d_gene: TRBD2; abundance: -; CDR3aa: CASSDRGRLYEQYF; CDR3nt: TGCGCCAGCAGCGATCGCGGGAGGCTCTACGAGCAGTACTTC
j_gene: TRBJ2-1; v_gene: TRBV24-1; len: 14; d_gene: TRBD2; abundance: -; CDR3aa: CATSDGRGYNEQFF; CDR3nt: TGTGCCACCAGTGATGGGAGGGGTTACAATGAGCAGTTCTTC
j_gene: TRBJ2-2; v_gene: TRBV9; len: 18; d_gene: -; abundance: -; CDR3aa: CASSVTGHKTANTGELFF; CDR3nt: TGTGCCAGCAGCGTAACGGGACATAAGACGGCGAACACCGGGGAGCTGTTTTTT
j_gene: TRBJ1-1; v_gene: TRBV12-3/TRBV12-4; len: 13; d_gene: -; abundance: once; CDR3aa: CASSFDSMTEAFF; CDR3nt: TGTGCCAGCAGTTTTGACAGCATGACTGAAGCTTTCTTT
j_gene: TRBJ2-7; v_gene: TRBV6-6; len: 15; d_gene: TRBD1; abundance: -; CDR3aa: CASNIRDRGTYEQYF; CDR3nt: TGTGCCAGCAACATCAGGGACAGGGGGACCTACGAGCAGTACTTC
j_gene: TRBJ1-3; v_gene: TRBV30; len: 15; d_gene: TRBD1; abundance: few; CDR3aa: CAYLVGQGFANTIYF; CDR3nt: TGTGCCTATTTAGTGGGACAGGGTTTTGCAAACACCATATATTTT
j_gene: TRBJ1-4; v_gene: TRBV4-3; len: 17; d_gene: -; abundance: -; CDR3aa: CASSQEERGPPNEKLFF; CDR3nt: TGCGCCAGCAGCCAAGAGGAAAGGGGCCCTCCGAATGAAAAACTGTTTTTT
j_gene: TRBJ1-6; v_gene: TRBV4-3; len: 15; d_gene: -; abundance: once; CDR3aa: CASSQDPGVGSPLHF; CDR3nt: TGCGCCAGCAGCCAAGATCCGGGGGTCGGTTCACCCCTCCACTTT
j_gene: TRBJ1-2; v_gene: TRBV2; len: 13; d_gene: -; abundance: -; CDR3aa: CASSDRGNYGYTF; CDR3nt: TGTGCCAGCAGTGACAGGGGCAACTATGGCTACACCTTC